Below are 14 T cell receptor beta chains sequenced from a single sample in a study of PD-L1 blockade in urothelial cancer. Time point denoted: pretreatment peripheral blood. Sequencing was performed with immunoSEQ multiplex PCR; in TCRdb, only in-frame clones are kept and a portion is missing. The table has 84,000 or so clones, under 90% seen once; the top ten hold roughly an eighth. This sample comprised PBMCs, obtained around atezolizumab (anti-PD-L1) treatment. All receptors come from a man between 60 and 75 years old with urothelial cancer.

CDR3 sequence reads: CAISESILTGNTIYF. DNA of the CDR3: TGTGCCATCAGTGAGTCGATACTTACTGGAAACACCATATATTTT. V gene TRBV10-3 combines with J gene TRBJ1-3, with unresolved D. V dropped 0 bases and J dropped 2 bases, with 8 bases sitting between them. This CDR3 is built from 15 residues. CDR1 is ENHRY and CDR2 is SYGVKD in the germline V gene.

The chain is built from TRBV7-9 and TRBJ1-1; D might be TRBD1 (5 bases). CDR1 and CDR2 from the germline V gene are SEHNR and FQNEAQ (reference sequence). This CDR3 spans 14 amino acids. V was pared by 6 bases and J by 8 bases, with 19 bases between. Written as DNA, the CDR3 is TGTGCCAGCAGTCTCTCACAGGCTCCAGGGGAAGCTTTCTTT. This codes for CASSLSQAPGEAFF.

V is TRBV7-8 and J is TRBJ1-3, with 8 bases matching TRBD1. The germline CDR1 and CDR2 sequences are SGHVS and FQNEAQ. This CDR3 has 15 amino acids. V lost 5 bases, J lost 3 bases, and 6 bases stayed unmatched. The CDR3 is CASSPWTGNGNTIYF. CDR3 bases: TGTGCCAGCAGCCCATGGACAGGGAATGGAAACACCATATATTTT. Complete variable domain (other parts from reference TRBV7-8 and TRBJ1-3): GAGVSQSPRYKVAKRGQDVALRCDPISGHVSLFWYQQALGQGPEFLTYFQNEAQLDKSGLPSDRFFAERPEGSVSTLKIQRTQQEDSAVYLCASSPWTGNGNTIYFGEGSWLTVV.

The CDR3 DNA reads as TGCGCCAGCAGCCGGGGGGGCGGGGATGAGCAGTTCTTC. This gives the protein CASSRGGGDEQFF. The chain joins TRBV5-1 to TRBJ2-1, with TRBD2 matching over 8 bases. This CDR3 spans 13 amino acids. Looked up from germline, CDR1 is SGHRS and CDR2 is YFSETQ. The V and J ends lost 4 bases and 8 bases, in that order; junction bases with no gene match: 5.

The chain employs TRBV2 and TRBJ2-7; 9 nucleotides match TRBD2. Germline V lookup: CDR1 SNHLY, CDR2 FYNNEI. This CDR3 has 14 amino acids. V dropped 7 bases and J dropped 6; count of bases not matched to a gene: 10. CDR3 sequence reads: CASILRGGASEQYF. The CDR3 nucleotides read TGTGCCAGCATATTGCGCGGGGGGGCCTCCGAGCAGTACTTC.

The chain is built from TRBV6-1 and TRBJ1-2; D unclear. The CDR3 is 13 amino acids. The V and J ends lost 7 bases and 6 bases respectively, with 15 bases between them. Germline values: CDR1 MNHNS, CDR2 SASEGT. The DNA of the CDR3 is TGTGCCAGCATGTGGTCCCGCGCCCATGGCTACACCTTC. Protein product: CASMWSRAHGYTF.

The CDR3: CASSYRGPPYEQYF. CDR3 bases: TGTGCCAGCAGTTACAGGGGGCCCCCGTACGAGCAGTACTTC. The V call is TRBV27, the J call TRBJ2-7; 9 nucleotides match TRBD1. Germline assignment: CDR1 MNHEY and CDR2 SMNVEV (reference sequence). The V gene end was trimmed by 4 bases and the J gene end by 4 bases; junction bases not matched to a gene: 5. CDR3 length: 14 amino acids.

The chain joins TRBV10-1 to TRBJ2-6, with D uncertain. The germline V gene encodes CDR1 WNHNN and CDR2 SYGVQD (reference sequence). The CDR3 is 17 residues long. Deletions cut 4 bases from V and 0 bases from J, with 13 bases between. CDR3 loop: CASSVADFRSGANVLTF. In nucleotides, the CDR3 is TGCGCCAGCAGTGTGGCGGATTTTCGCTCTGGGGCCAACGTCCTGACTTTC.

The V call is TRBV27, the J call TRBJ2-7; the D gene is possibly TRBD1 (5 bases). This CDR3 has 14 amino acids. The germline V gene has CDR1 MNHEY and CDR2 SMNVEV (reference sequence). The ends were cut back, 6 bases at V and 4 bases at J, with 16 bases in the middle. CDR3 residues: CASSPFAGIYEQYF. CDR3 in DNA: TGTGCCAGCAGCCCCTTTGCAGGGATATACGAGCAGTACTTC.

The chain carries TRBV9 and TRBJ2-5, with D hard to call. The CDR3 consists of 13 residues. Germline CDR1 and CDR2: SGDLS and YYNGEE. The ends were cut back, 2 bases at V and 7 bases at J, with 12 bases in the middle. CDR3 bases: TGTGCCAGCAGCGTTAGTCGCCGATCGACCCAGTACTTC. Translation gives CASSVSRRSTQYF.

This chain joins TRBV5-1 and TRBJ2-5, with D hard to call. Germline loops: CDR1 SGHRS, CDR2 YFSETQ. Deletions cut 2 bases from V and 5 bases from J, with 10 bases between. The CDR3 runs 13 residues. CDR3 region: CASSFPSQETQYF. CDR3 bases: TGCGCCAGCAGCTTCCCTTCTCAGGAGACCCAGTACTTC.

The CDR3 spells CASSVLAGGGEQFF. CDR3 nucleotides: TGTGCCAGCAGTGTACTAGCGGGAGGAGGTGAGCAGTTCTTC. This chain connects TRBV6-4 to TRBJ2-1; 12 nucleotides align to TRBD2. The V and J ends lost 4 bases and 9 bases, in that order; junction bases with no gene match: 4. CDR1 is MRHNA and CDR2 is SNTAGT in the germline V gene. The CDR3 extends over 14 amino acids.

As DNA, the CDR3 is TGTGCCAGCAGCTCCCGACAGGGGGCATACAATGAGCAGTTCTTC. Protein sequence: CASSSRQGAYNEQFF. The chain recombines TRBV11-3 with TRBJ2-1; 10 bases agree with TRBD1. Germline V gene data show CDR1 as SGHNT and CDR2 as YENEEA. This CDR3 is built from 15 residues. J lost 4 bases, V lost 4 bases, and 4 bases had no gene match.

This clone showed up just once. The gene calls are TRBV28 and TRBJ1-2, with 8 bases aligning to TRBD1. Trimming took 2 bases from V and 4 from J; bases not matched to a gene: 3. The CDR3 length is 14 residues. The germline gives CDR1 MDHEN, CDR2 SYDVKM. The CDR3 DNA follows: TGTGCCAGCAGTTTAGGGACAGGAGTCTATGGCTACACCTTC. This sequence encodes CASSLGTGVYGYTF.